Included here is one T cell receptor (beta chain) sequence, with context. Researchers took blood at baseline, on cycle 4 day 1, and on cycle 7 day 1. TCRdb's copy holds only in-frame clones and misses some; the assay was immunoSEQ multiplex PCR. Among tens of thousands of clones, over 80% were seen once, and the ten largest hold less than 5.5%. The record originates from a study of OX40 agonist ivuxolimab in advanced cancers. With 6 bases clipped from V and 2 bases from J, the junction kept 2 bases outside the gene matches. Per germline, CDR1 MNHEY and CDR2 SMNVEV (reference sequence). The CDR3 length is 13 residues.

The TCR sequence derives from an adult with an advanced solid tumor such as melanoma, head and neck, liver or kidney cancer. The chain employs TRBV27 and TRBJ2-7, with 9 positions matching TRBD1. The sample consisted of CD4+ or CD8+ T cells sorted from blood, taken in a trial of the OX40 agonist ivuxolimab. This CDR3 is CASRRQGAYEQYF. The CDR3 region has the DNA TGTGCCAGCAGGCGACAGGGGGCCTACGAGCAGTACTTC.